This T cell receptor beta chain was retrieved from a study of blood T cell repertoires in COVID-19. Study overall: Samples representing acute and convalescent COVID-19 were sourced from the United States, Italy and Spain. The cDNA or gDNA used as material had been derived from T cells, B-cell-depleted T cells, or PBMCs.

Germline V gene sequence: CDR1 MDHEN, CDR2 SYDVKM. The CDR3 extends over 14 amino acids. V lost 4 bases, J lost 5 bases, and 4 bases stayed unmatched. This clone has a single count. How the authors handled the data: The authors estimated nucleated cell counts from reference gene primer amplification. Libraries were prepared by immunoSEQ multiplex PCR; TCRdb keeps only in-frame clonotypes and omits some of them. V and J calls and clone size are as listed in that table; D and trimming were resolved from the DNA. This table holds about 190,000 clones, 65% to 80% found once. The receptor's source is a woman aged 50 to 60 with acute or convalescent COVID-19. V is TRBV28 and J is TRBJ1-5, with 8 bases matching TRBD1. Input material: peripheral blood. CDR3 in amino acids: CASSYTDRDQPQHF. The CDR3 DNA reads TGTGCCAGCAGTTACACGGACAGGGATCAGCCCCAGCATTTT.